The 7 T cell receptor beta chains listed next were all sequenced from one sample in a study of T-cell memory formation after mild COVID-19. TCRdb re-analysed the 5' RACE reads in MiXCR, keeping a single row per CDR3 protein. The sample has around 470,000 distinct CDR3 sequences, 20% seen once; the top ten hold roughly 8%. Sequenced material: PBMCs or a T cell subset sorted from them (not recorded which). The receptors shown here come from an adult woman who had mild COVID-19 (a few samples of this study predate the infection). Cell type and time point are not known.

The rearrangement joins TRBV5-1 to TRBJ2-2, with 9 bases lining up with TRBD1. There are 12 residues in the CDR3. V was clipped by 4 bases and J by 15 bases; unmatched bases: 7. CDR1 is SGHRS, CDR2 YFSETQ, per germline. This chain's CDR3 is CASSRGQGSMFF. CDR3 coding DNA: TGCGCCAGCAGCCGGGGACAGGGTTCGATGTTTTTT.

Only a few counts were recorded for this clonotype. V gene TRBV2 combines with J gene TRBJ1-6, with 7 bases fitting TRBD1. Trimming at V came to 10 bases and at J to 5 bases, leaving 5 bases not matched to a gene. The length of the CDR3 is 13 residues. Germline CDR1 and CDR2: SNHLY and FYNNEI. CDR3 sequence (DNA): TGTGCCACGGCAGACAGGGATAATTCACCCCTCCACTTT. This sequence encodes CATADRDNSPLHF.

The chain employs TRBV18 and TRBJ2-7, with a possible D match to TRBD1 (6 bases). CDR3 length: 13 amino acids. The V end lost 6 bases, the J end lost 6 bases, and 15 bases lay between the germline ends. CDR1 is KGHSH, CDR2 LQKENI, per germline. The CDR3 DNA is TGTGCCAGCTCGCCCGTACAGGGATTCGAGCAGTACTTC. This translates into CASSPVQGFEQYF.

This clonotype has a handful of counts. This sequence joins TRBV18 and TRBJ1-2; D is ambiguous. Germline V lookup: CDR1 KGHSH, CDR2 LQKENI. CDR3 length equals 15 residues. V shed 2 bases and J shed 6 bases, with 16 bases lying between them. This CDR3 reads CASSPFDKSLNGYTF. The CDR3 coding sequence is TGTGCCAGCTCACCATTCGACAAGTCTTTAAATGGCTACACCTTC.

V usage is TRBV7-9 and J usage is TRBJ2-7, with D perhaps assigned TRBD1 or TRBD2 (5 bases each). Germline loops: CDR1 SEHNR, CDR2 FQNEAQ (reference sequence). The CDR3 totals 15 residues. Trimming took off 5 bases at V and 6 bases at J, with 20 bases between the two ends. CDR3 nucleotides: TGTGCCAGCAGCCAATCCCCGGGACGGTCGCCCGAGCAGTACTTC. Its translation is CASSQSPGRSPEQYF.

This chain joins TRBV7-6 and TRBJ2-1; the D is unclear. V was cut by 4 bases and J by 4 bases, with 11 bases left in between. Germline CDR1 reads SGHVS; CDR2 reads FNYEAQ. CDR3 size: 14 residues. The CDR3 coding sequence is TGTGCCAGCAGCTCGCACGGTCGTTACAATGAGCAGTTCTTC. As protein: CASSSHGRYNEQFF.

The chain carries TRBV12-3 or TRBV12-4 and TRBJ1-1; perhaps TRBD1 as D (6 bases). The CDR3 runs 13 residues. The V and J ends lost 7 bases and 4 bases respectively, with 13 bases between them. CDR3 nucleotide sequence: TGTGCCAGCACCGTAGGCAGGGGCACTGAAGCTTTCTTT. It is translated as CASTVGRGTEAFF.